A selection of T cell receptor beta chains follows, all from one sample in a study of long-term antiretroviral therapy in people with HIV. The data were produced by immunoSEQ multiplex PCR, yet TCRdb's version contains in-frame clones alone and is incomplete. The sample carries about 50,000 clones, around 80% recorded once. This sample comprised unsorted PBMCs, obtained 0.8 years after starting antiretroviral therapy. These receptors originate from a woman aged 18-29 years with HIV. Each CDR3 is given with its conserved first and last residue. A D gene is named only where the DNA matches it firmly. Expanded clones are given a class, and other clones once, few, many or no size at all.

>TRBJ2-7|.|TRBV19|.
CASSISLTREQYF
TGTGCCAGTAGTATCTCTCTGACTCGGGAGCAGTACTTC
>TRBJ2-5|.|TRBV5-6|.
CASSLSQGGVGTQYF
TGTGCCAGCAGCTTATCACAGGGCGGGGTCGGGACCCAGTACTTC
>TRBJ2-1|TRBD2|TRBV28|.
CASSATSGTSYNEQFF
TGTGCCAGCAGTGCAACTAGCGGTACGTCCTACAATGAGCAGTTCTTC
>TRBJ2-2|.|TRBV6-5|few
CASSRSGTGELFF
TGTGCCAGCAGCCGGAGTGGTACCGGGGAGCTGTTTTTT
>TRBJ2-3|TRBD2|TRBV6-6|once
CASSPGTSVTDTQYF
TGTGCCAGCAGCCCCGGGACTAGCGTCACAGATACGCAGTATTTT
>TRBJ2-7|.|TRBV11-2|.
CASSLDPRTVSYEQYF
TGTGCCAGCAGCTTAGATCCTCGGACAGTCTCCTACGAGCAGTACTTC
>TRBJ1-4|TRBD1|TRBV27|.
CASSRLAGGAANEKLFF
TGTGCCAGCAGCCGGCTGGCAGGGGGCGCCGCTAATGAAAAACTGTTTTTT
>TRBJ2-7|.|TRBV7-8|.
CASSLAGSHYEQYF
TGTGCCAGCAGCTTAGCTGGGAGCCACTACGAGCAGTACTTC
>TRBJ2-2|TRBD1|TRBV12-5|.
CASGSGQGITGELFF
TGTGCTAGTGGCTCCGGACAGGGGATCACCGGGGAGCTGTTTTTT
>TRBJ1-2|TRBD1|TRBV4-3|.
CASSQDWGTGDGYTF
TGCGCCAGCAGCCAAGATTGGGGGACAGGGGATGGCTACACCTTC
>TRBJ2-2|.|TRBV25-1|.
CASRRGTGELFF
TGTGCCAGCAGAAGGGGTACCGGGGAGCTGTTTTTT
>TRBJ2-7|.|TRBV6-5|.
CASSNQGKQYF
TGTGCCAGCAGTAATCAGGGGAAGCAGTACTTC
>TRBJ1-2|TRBD1|TRBV7-8|.
CASSLPGQGMFRNYGYTF
TGTGCCAGCAGCTTACCGGGACAGGGGATGTTTAGGAACTATGGCTACACCTTC
>TRBJ1-1|TRBD1|TRBV5-1|.
CASSLTTRGRGTEAFF
TGCGCCAGCAGCTTAACTACCAGGGGGCGCGGGACTGAAGCTTTCTTT
>TRBJ1-1|.|TRBV12-5|.
CASGWTDTEAFF
TGTGCTAGTGGTTGGACAGACACTGAAGCTTTCTTT
>TRBJ2-5|TRBD2|TRBV28|once
CASSPVAGAETQYF
TGTGCCAGCAGTCCTGTGGCGGGAGCAGAGACCCAGTACTTC
>TRBJ2-1|TRBD2|TRBV11-2|.
CASSSWGSGRGDEQFF
TGTGCCAGCAGCTCCTGGGGCAGCGGGAGGGGGGATGAGCAGTTCTTC
>TRBJ2-1|.|TRBV27|.
CASSLGADEQFF
TGTGCCAGCAGTTTGGGAGCGGATGAGCAGTTCTTC
>TRBJ2-3|TRBD2|TRBV9|.
CASSVEISPGGLGTDTQYF
TGTGCCAGCAGCGTAGAGATATCTCCGGGGGGACTTGGCACAGATACGCAGTATTTT
>TRBJ2-5|TRBD2|TRBV11-3|.
CASSLGTSGETQYF
TGTGCCAGCAGCTTAGGGACTAGCGGAGAGACCCAGTACTTC
>TRBJ1-1|.|TRBV28|.
CASSRDVVNTEAFF
TGTGCCAGCAGTCGGGACGTGGTGAACACTGAAGCTTTCTTT
>TRBJ2-2|.|TRBV9|.
CASSGGTGVGNTGELFF
TGTGCCAGCAGCGGGGGAACGGGAGTAGGTAACACCGGGGAGCTGTTTTTT
>TRBJ2-1|.|TRBV4-1|.
CASSPPPGRGRYNEQFF
TGCGCCAGCAGCCCCCCCCCGGGACGAGGACGATACAATGAGCAGTTCTTC
>TRBJ2-1|TRBD2|TRBV7-3|.
CASSRLAGSYNEQFF
TGTGCCAGCAGCAGACTAGCGGGCTCCTACAATGAGCAGTTCTTC
>TRBJ2-1|.|TRBV28|.
CASSLGAGESSYNEQFF
TGTGCCAGCAGTTTAGGGGCAGGGGAGAGCTCCTACAATGAGCAGTTCTTC
>TRBJ2-2|.|TRBV7-9|.
CASSLSLPDTGELFF
TGTGCCAGCAGCTTATCTCTACCCGACACCGGGGAGCTGTTTTTT
>TRBJ2-6|.|TRBV18|.
CASSPRGQGGSGANVLTF
TGTGCCAGCTCACCACGGGGGCAGGGAGGTTCTGGGGCCAACGTCCTGACTTTC
>TRBJ2-3|.|TRBV7-9|.
CASNLLRADTQYF
TGTGCCAGCAACCTCTTAAGGGCAGATACGCAGTATTTT
>TRBJ2-7|.|TRBV6-5|once
CASTSGEVPYEQYF
TGTGCCAGCACTTCAGGGGAGGTGCCCTACGAGCAGTACTTC
>TRBJ2-7|.|TRBV6-6|once
CASSYLRDRGYEQYF
TGTGCCAGCAGTTACCTCCGGGACCGAGGCTACGAGCAGTACTTC
>TRBJ1-5|TRBD1|TRBV28|.
CASSLGGGGNQPQHF
TGTGCCAGCAGTTTGGGAGGGGGCGGAAATCAGCCCCAGCATTTT
>TRBJ1-2|.|TRBV7-3|.
CASSADGQLGGYTF
TGTGCCAGCAGCGCTGACGGACAACTAGGAGGCTACACCTTC
>TRBJ2-1|.|TRBV27|.
CASSPGNEQFF
TGTGCCAGCAGTCCCGGTAATGAGCAGTTCTTC
>TRBJ1-2|TRBD1|TRBV28|.
CASSLNPTGGGDGYTF
TGTGCCAGCAGTTTAAACCCGACAGGGGGTGGAGATGGCTACACCTTC
>TRBJ2-7|.|TRBV9|few
CASSETAGEQYF
TGTGCCAGCAGCGAGACGGCGGGGGAGCAGTACTTC
>TRBJ1-2|.|TRBV6-5|few
CASSFYGGRYGYTF
TGTGCCAGCAGCTTCTATGGCGGGAGGTATGGCTACACCTTC
>TRBJ2-2|TRBD2|TRBV5-6|.
CASSLAGLAVNTGELFF
TGTGCCAGCAGCTTGGCCGGGCTAGCGGTTAACACCGGGGAGCTGTTTTTT
>TRBJ2-7|.|TRBV11-2|.
CASSFVRGGGREQYF
TGTGCCAGCAGCTTTGTCCGGGGAGGGGGTCGCGAGCAGTACTTC
>TRBJ2-7|.|TRBV6-5|.
CASSYSVAASEQYF
TGTGCCAGCAGTTACTCGGTGGCAGCGAGCGAGCAGTACTTC
>TRBJ1-4|.|TRBV15|.
CATSTFSSGGKGKLFF
TGTGCCACCAGCACTTTTAGTTCTGGGGGCAAGGGCAAACTGTTTTTT
>TRBJ1-2|TRBD1|TRBV28|.
CASDRATNYGYTF
TGTGCCTCCGACAGGGCAACTAACTATGGCTACACCTTC
>TRBJ1-4|.|TRBV5-1|.
CASSLDPATNEKLFF
TGCGCCAGCAGCTTGGATCCTGCAACTAATGAAAAACTGTTTTTT
>TRBJ2-3|.|TRBV5-4|.
CASSLAVSGGTDTQYF
TGTGCCAGCAGCTTGGCCGTGAGTGGAGGGACAGATACGCAGTATTTT
>TRBJ2-3|.|TRBV19|.
CASIKEGPPLFPPELDTDTQYF
TGTGCCAGTATTAAAGAGGGCCCCCCACTCTTCCCCCCAGAATTAGACACAGATACGCAGTATTTT
>TRBJ1-1|.|TRBV13|.
CASSLTAEAFF
TGTGCCAGCAGCTTAACAGCTGAAGCTTTCTTT
>TRBJ2-1|.|TRBV6-5|.
CASSRSQNNEQFF
TGTGCCAGCAGCCGTTCACAGAACAATGAGCAGTTCTTC
>TRBJ2-5|TRBD1|TRBV15|.
CATKEGTGAGETQYF
TGTGCCACCAAGGAGGGGACAGGGGCGGGGGAGACCCAGTACTTC
>TRBJ2-7|TRBD1|TRBV4-1|.
CASSPGQSFLEQYF
TGCGCCAGCAGCCCGGGACAGAGCTTCCTCGAGCAGTACTTC
>TRBJ2-2|TRBD1|TRBV10-3|.
CAISRDSRTGELFF
TGTGCCATCAGCCGGGACAGCCGCACCGGGGAGCTGTTTTTT
>TRBJ2-1|TRBD2|TRBV6-5|.
CASSRGTRDNEQFF
TGTGCCAGCAGCCGCGGGACTAGAGACAATGAGCAGTTCTTC
>TRBJ2-5|.|TRBV13|.
CASSTWQGRRETQYF
TGTGCCAGCAGCACGTGGCAGGGGCGGAGGGAGACCCAGTACTTC
>TRBJ2-2|.|TRBV11-3|.
CASSFRTTNTGELFF
TGTGCCAGCAGCTTTCGGACAACGAACACCGGGGAGCTGTTTTTT
>TRBJ2-7|TRBD1|TRBV7-9|.
CASSPLPGQGYEQYF
TGTGCCAGCAGCCCCCTTCCGGGACAGGGCTACGAGCAGTACTTC
>TRBJ2-1|.|TRBV28|once
CASSLGVQFF
TGTGCCAGCAGTTTGGGGGTGCAGTTCTTC
>TRBJ1-5|.|TRBV4-3|.
CASSQDFRGGQPQHF
TGCGCCAGCAGCCAAGATTTCCGGGGCGGACAGCCCCAGCATTTT
>TRBJ1-2|.|TRBV19|.
CASSGAWNYGYTF
TGTGCCAGTAGTGGGGCTTGGAACTATGGCTACACCTTC
>TRBJ1-2|.|TRBV15|.
CATSRDLTGPTGYTF
TGTGCCACCAGCAGAGATTTAACAGGACCAACTGGCTACACCTTC
>TRBJ2-1|TRBD2|TRBV9|.
CASSVEPGGGYNEQFF
TGTGCCAGCAGCGTAGAACCGGGAGGGGGTTACAATGAGCAGTTCTTC
>TRBJ2-1|.|TRBV5-1|.
CASSLDSYNEQFF
TGCGCCAGCAGCTTGGACAGCTACAATGAGCAGTTCTTC
>TRBJ1-4|TRBD1|TRBV7-6|.
CASSQHQSRTGEEEKLFF
TGTGCCAGCAGCCAACACCAATCCCGGACAGGAGAAGAGGAAAAACTGTTTTTT